This T cell receptor beta chain appears in the sequencing data of a study of CD8+ T cells in alopecia areata. Findings and limits, study-wide: Patients shared TCRs less clearly than mice did, possibly owing to HLA. Greater clonality was observed in lesional scalp samples, especially alopecia totalis/universalis, versus normal scalp. Sequences from scalp samples also cover resident alphabeta T cells of normal skin.

Germline V gene data show CDR1 as ENHRY and CDR2 as SYGVKD. The V and J ends lost 2 bases and 4 bases respectively, with 15 bases between them. This CDR3 has 15 residues. As for this clone: Antigen specificity is unknown.

Extracted RNA was reverse transcribed into cDNA, the sequencing template. The table came from immunoSEQ multiplex PCR; TCRdb's copy has only in-frame clones and leaves some out. In the table there are 140,000 or so clones, 62% of which are singletons. CD4+ and CD8+ T cells were sorted from PBMCs stained for CD3, CD4 and CD8. The TCR sequence derives from a human donor in good health. Sequencing was carried out using CD8+ T cells sorted from blood. The rearrangement links TRBV10-3 to TRBJ2-7; no clear D gene. The CDR3 here is CAISETPGQSYEQYF. Written as DNA, the CDR3 is TGTGCCATCAGTGAGACCCCTGGGCAGAGTTACGAGCAGTACTTC.